This T cell receptor beta chain was profiled in a study of blood T cells in healthy people across ages. Study outcomes and limitations: Strong correlation existed between TCR beta diversity and naive T cell percentage. TCR beta diversity, measured per million T cells, fell in a roughly linear way with age.

With a J-beta primer mix and a sample-barcoded 5' primer, a second PCR ran 7 to 11 cycles. Unique molecular identifiers of 12 random nucleotides labeled each cDNA. TCRdb reprocessed the 5' RACE reads via MiXCR and lists one record per CDR3 protein. Seen here are about 930,000 distinct CDR3 sequences, about 29% observed once, and the top ten hold approximately 10%. For this clonotype: Its specificity is unknown.

The V and J ends lost 5 bases and 2 bases respectively, with 8 bases between them. The germline CDR1 and CDR2 sequences are MNHEY and SMNVEV (reference sequence). The CDR3 runs 13 residues. A further study also used this sample, focusing on T cells of mothers and their children. That source adds: RNA that had been extracted went wholly into cDNA synthesis, at around 1.5 ug per 15 ul.

The source is a woman in her thirties or forties in good health. V gene TRBV27 combines with J gene TRBJ2-3; D not resolved. Sequenced: blood. The CDR3 region has the DNA TGTGCCAGCAGTAAACAGATCACAGATACGCAGTATTTT. It specifies CASSKQITDTQYF.